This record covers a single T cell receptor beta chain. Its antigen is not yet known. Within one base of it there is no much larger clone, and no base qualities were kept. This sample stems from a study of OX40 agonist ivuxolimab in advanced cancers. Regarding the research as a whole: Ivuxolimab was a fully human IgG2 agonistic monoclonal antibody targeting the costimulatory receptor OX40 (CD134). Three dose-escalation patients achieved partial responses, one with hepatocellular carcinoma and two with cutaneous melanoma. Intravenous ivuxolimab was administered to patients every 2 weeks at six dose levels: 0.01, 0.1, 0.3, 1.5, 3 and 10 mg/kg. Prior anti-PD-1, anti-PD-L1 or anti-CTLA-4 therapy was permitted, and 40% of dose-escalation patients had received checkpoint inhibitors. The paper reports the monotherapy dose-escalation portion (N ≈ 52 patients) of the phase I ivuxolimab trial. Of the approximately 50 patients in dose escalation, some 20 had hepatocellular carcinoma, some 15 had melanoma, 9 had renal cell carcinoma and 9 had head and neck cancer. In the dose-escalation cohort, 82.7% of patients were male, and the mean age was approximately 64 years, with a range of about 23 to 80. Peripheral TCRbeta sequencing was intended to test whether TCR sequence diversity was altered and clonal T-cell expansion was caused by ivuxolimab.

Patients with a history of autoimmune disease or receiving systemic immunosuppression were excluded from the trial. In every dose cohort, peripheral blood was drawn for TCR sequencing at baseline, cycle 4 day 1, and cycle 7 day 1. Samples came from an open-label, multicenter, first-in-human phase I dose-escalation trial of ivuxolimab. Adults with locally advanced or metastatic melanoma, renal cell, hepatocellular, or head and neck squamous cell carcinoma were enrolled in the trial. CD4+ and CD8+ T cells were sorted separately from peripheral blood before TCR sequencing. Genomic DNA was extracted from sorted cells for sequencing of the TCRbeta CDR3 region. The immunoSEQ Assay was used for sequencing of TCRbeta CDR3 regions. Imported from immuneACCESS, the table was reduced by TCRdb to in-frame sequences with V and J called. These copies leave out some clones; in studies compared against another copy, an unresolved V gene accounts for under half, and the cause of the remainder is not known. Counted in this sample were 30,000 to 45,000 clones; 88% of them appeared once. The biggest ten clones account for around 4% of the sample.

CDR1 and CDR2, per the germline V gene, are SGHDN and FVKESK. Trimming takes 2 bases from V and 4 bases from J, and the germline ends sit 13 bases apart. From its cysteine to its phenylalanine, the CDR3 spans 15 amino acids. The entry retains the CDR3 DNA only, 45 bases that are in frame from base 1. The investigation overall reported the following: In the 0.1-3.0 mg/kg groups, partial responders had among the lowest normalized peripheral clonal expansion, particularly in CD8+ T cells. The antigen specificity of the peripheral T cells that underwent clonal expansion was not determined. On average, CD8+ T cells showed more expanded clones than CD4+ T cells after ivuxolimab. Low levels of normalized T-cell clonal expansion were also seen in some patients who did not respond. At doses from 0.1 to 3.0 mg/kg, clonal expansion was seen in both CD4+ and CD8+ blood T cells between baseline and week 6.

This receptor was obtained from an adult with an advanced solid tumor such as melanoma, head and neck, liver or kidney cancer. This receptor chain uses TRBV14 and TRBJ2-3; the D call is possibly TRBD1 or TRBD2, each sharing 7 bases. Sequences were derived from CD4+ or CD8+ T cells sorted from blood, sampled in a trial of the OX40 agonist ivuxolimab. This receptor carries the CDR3 CASSQQGGGPDTQYF. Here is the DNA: TGTGCCAGCAGCCAACAGGGGGGGGGCCCAGATACGCAGTATTTT.